Shown below are 8 T cell receptor beta chains from a single sample sequenced in a study of T cell repertoires in cytomegalovirus infection. No antigen has been assigned to these receptors. TCRdb re-called the reads through MiXCR, storing one row per CDR3 protein. There are a few hundred thousand distinct CDR3 sequences in the sample; under 25% occur only once, and roughly a fifth lies in the top ten. The sequenced sample was cultured PBMCs, obtained from culture after CMV antigen stimulation. The receptors were sampled from a human donor in good health (CMV status not recorded). Some clones in this sample may be carry-over from other donors' samples.

The chain employs TRBV27 and TRBJ2-5; no clear D gene. Trimming removed 8 bases from V and 0 bases from J, with 4 bases in between. The CDR3 extends over 11 amino acids. The germline V gene has CDR1 MNHEY and CDR2 SMNVEV (reference sequence). CDR3 protein: CASGYQETQYF. CDR3 nucleotide sequence: TGTGCCAGCGGGTACCAAGAGACCCAGTACTTC.

This clonotype was picked up many times. V and J are TRBV19 and TRBJ2-1; no clear D. Trimming stripped 1 base from V and 0 bases from J, with 19 bases between. From germline, CDR1 is LNHDA and CDR2 SQIVND (reference sequence). The CDR3 loop spans 19 amino acids. The CDR3 sequence is CASSIAAGSHFSSYNEQFF. CDR3 nucleotides: TGTGCCAGTAGTATAGCAGCAGGATCTCACTTTAGCTCCTACAATGAGCAGTTCTTC.

The rearrangement uses TRBV5-4 and TRBJ2-7; the D is unclear. The germline V gene has CDR1 SGHNT and CDR2 YYREEE (reference sequence). V was pared by 0 bases and J by 9 bases, with 10 bases between. The CDR3 is made up of 12 amino acids. The CDR3 region is CASSLARGGQYF. DNA for the CDR3: TGTGCCAGCAGCTTGGCCCGCGGCGGGCAGTACTTC. The variable domain in full, with the rest retrieved from reference TRBV5-4 and TRBJ2-7, is ETGVTQSPTHLIKTRGQQVTLRCSSQSGHNTVSWYQQALGQGPQFIFQYYREEENGRGNFPPRFSGLQFPNYSSELNVNALELDDSALYLCASSLARGGQYFGPGTRLTVT.

This clonotype occurred a few times. The gene calls are TRBV11-2 and TRBJ1-6, with 10 bases aligning to TRBD1. The CDR3 contains 15 residues. Germline V gene lookup returns CDR1 SGHAT and CDR2 FQNNGV. Losses at the gene ends were 3 bases for V and 9 bases for J; bases not matched to a gene: 5. The DNA of the CDR3 is TGTGCCAGCAGCTTGGCCAGGGACAGGGGTTCACCCCTCCACTTT. Protein product: CASSLARDRGSPLHF.

The V and J genes are TRBV2 and TRBJ1-4; D unclear. Germline V CDR1 and CDR2: SNHLY, FYNNEI. The CDR3 is made up of 14 amino acids. V was shortened by 3 bases and J by 8 bases, with 13 bases between the two germline ends. CDR3 DNA sequence: TGTGCCAGCAGTGATGGTCGGGTTGAGGAAAAACTGTTTTTT. Translation: CASSDGRVEEKLFF.

The chain combines TRBV6-2 or TRBV6-3 with TRBJ2-1; tentatively, D is TRBD2 (6 bases). CDR3 length equals 14 residues. Trimming took off 6 bases at V and 6 bases at J, with 15 bases between the two ends. CDR1 and CDR2 (germline): MNHEY, SVGEGT. As DNA, the CDR3 is TGTGCCAGCAGCCCCACCGGGACTTCCAATGAGCAGTTCTTC. Translation gives CASSPTGTSNEQFF.

The CDR3 DNA reads as TGTGCCAGCGTGGGACAGGGGTCCTACGAGCAGTACTTC. Translating gives CASVGQGSYEQYF. This chain joins TRBV6-2 or TRBV6-3 and TRBJ2-7; 10 nucleotides align to TRBD1. Looked up from germline, CDR1 is MNHEY and CDR2 is SVGEGT. With V trimmed by 8 bases and J by 1 base, 2 bases remained unmatched. This CDR3 region has 13 residues.

V and J are TRBV27 and TRBJ2-1; no clear D. Deletions cut 4 bases from V and 9 bases from J, with 13 bases between. This CDR3 contains 13 residues. Germline V gene sequence: CDR1 MNHEY, CDR2 SMNVEV (reference sequence). CDR3 region: CASSSLLAVEQFF. The CDR3 DNA follows: TGTGCCAGCAGTTCCCTCCTTGCGGTTGAGCAGTTCTTC.